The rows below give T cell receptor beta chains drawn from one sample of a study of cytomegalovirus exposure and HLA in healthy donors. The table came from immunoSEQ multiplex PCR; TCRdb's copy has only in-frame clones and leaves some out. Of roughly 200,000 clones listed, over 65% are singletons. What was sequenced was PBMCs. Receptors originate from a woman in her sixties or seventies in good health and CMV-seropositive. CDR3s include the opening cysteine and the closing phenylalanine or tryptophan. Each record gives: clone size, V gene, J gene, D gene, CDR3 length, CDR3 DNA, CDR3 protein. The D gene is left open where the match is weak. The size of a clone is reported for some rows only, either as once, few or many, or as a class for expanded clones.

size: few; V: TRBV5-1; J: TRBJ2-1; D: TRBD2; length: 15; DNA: TGCGCCAGCAGCTCCGGACTAGCCTCCTACAATGAGCAGTTCTTC; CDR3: CASSSGLASYNEQFF
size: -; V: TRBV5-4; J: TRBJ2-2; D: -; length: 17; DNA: TGTGCCAGCAGCTTTACCCGGACTACTTTTAACACCGGGGAGCTGTTTTTT; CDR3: CASSFTRTTFNTGELFF
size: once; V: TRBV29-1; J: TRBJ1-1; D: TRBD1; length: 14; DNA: TGCAGCGTTGAAAGAGGACAGGGGTGGGCTGAAGCTTTCTTT; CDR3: CSVERGQGWAEAFF
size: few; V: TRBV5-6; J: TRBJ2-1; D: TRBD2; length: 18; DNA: TGTGCCAGCAGCCCCCTTGGGGGGGACCGCAGCTCCTACAATGAGCAGTTCTTC; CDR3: CASSPLGGDRSSYNEQFF
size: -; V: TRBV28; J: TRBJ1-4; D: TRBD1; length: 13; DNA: TGTGCCAGCAGTATCGGACAGGGCGGGAAACTGTTTTTT; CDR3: CASSIGQGGKLFF
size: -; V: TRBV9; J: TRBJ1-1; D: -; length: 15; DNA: TGTGCCAGCAGCGTAGCAGGGGTAAGGAACACTGAAGCCTTCTTT; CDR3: CASSVAGVRNTEAFF
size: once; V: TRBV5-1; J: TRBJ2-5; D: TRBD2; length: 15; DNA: TGCGCCAGCAGCACTAGCGGGGGGGCCTCTGAGACCCAGTACTTC; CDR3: CASSTSGGASETQYF
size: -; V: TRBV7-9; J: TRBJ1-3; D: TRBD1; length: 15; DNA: TGTGCCAGCAGCTCCCGGGACAGCCCTGGAAACACCATATATTTT; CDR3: CASSSRDSPGNTIYF
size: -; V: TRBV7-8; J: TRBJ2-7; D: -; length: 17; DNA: TGTGCCAGCAGCTTTGTTCTTCGGGACACTACCTCCTACGAGCAGTACTTC; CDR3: CASSFVLRDTTSYEQYF
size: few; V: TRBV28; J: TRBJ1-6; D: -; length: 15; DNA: TGTGCCAGCAGCTACGAACAGATCTATAATTCACCCCTCCACTTT; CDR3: CASSYEQIYNSPLHF
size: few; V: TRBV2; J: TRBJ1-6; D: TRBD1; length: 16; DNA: TGTGCCAGCGCCATTCAAGGAAGGGGGCTTGGGTCACCCCTCCACTTT; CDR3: CASAIQGRGLGSPLHF
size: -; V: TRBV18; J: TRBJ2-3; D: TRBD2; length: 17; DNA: TGTGCCAGCTCACGAGCTCCGGGACTAGCGAACACAGATACGCAGTATTTT; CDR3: CASSRAPGLANTDTQYF
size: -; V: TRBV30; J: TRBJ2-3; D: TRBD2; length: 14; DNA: TGTGCCTCGAGGACTAGCGGGGGCCTGGATACGCAGTATTTT; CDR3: CASRTSGGLDTQYF
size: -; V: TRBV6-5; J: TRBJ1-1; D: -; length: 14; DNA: TGTGCCAGCAGTTACGGGGGCGGGAGAACTGAAGCTTTCTTT; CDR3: CASSYGGGRTEAFF
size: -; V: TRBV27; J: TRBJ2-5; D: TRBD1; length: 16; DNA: TGTGCCAGCAGTTTATTAGGGGGCACCACAGGGGAGACCCAGTACTTC; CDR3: CASSLLGGTTGETQYF
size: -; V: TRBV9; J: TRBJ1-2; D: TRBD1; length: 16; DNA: TGTGCCAGCAGCGTAGCCCCGGGACAGGGGGGCAGAGGCTACACCTTC; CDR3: CASSVAPGQGGRGYTF
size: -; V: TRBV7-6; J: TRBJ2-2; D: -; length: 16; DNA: TGTGCCAGCAGCCACGCGGGACTCGCGGGGACCGGGGAGCTGTTTTTT; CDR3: CASSHAGLAGTGELFF
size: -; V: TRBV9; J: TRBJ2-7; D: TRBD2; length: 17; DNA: TGTGCCAGCAGCGCCAGGGCGGCTAGCGGGCAATACTACGAGCAGTACTTC; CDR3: CASSARAASGQYYEQYF
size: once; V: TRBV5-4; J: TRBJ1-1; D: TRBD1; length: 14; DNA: TGTGCCAGCAGCTCCCCCGCCAGGGGGACTGAAGCTTTCTTT; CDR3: CASSSPARGTEAFF
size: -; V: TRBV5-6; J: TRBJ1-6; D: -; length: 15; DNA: TGTGCCAGCAGCCCGGGCGGGGGAACTAATTCACCCCTCCACTTT; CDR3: CASSPGGGTNSPLHF
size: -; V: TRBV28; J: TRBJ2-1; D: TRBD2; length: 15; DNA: TGTGCCAGCAGTTTATCTGCTAGCGGGAGAAATGAGCAGTTCTTC; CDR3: CASSLSASGRNEQFF
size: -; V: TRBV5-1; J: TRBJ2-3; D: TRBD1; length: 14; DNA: TGCGCCAGCAGCCCAGGACAGGGGACAGATACGCAGTATTTT; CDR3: CASSPGQGTDTQYF
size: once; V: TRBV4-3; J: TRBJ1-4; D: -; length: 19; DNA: TGCGCCAGCAGCCAAGATAATTTCGGCAGGGCACTTTCAAATGAAAAACTGTTTTTT; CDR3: CASSQDNFGRALSNEKLFF
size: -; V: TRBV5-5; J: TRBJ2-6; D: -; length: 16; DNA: TGTGCCAGCAGCTTGTACAGAGCTCTGGGGGCCAACGTCCTGACTTTC; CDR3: CASSLYRALGANVLTF
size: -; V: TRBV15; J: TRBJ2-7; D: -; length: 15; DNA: TGTGCCACCAGCAGAGGAGGGGGGGTAGGGTACGAGCAGTACTTC; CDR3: CATSRGGGVGYEQYF
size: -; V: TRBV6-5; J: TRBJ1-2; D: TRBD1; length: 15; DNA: TGTGCCAGCAGTTCAACAACAGGGGAAGGCTATGGCTACACCTTC; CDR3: CASSSTTGEGYGYTF
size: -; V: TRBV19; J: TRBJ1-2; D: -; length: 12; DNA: TGTGCCACCCTCGGTGCCGCCTATGGCTACACCTTC; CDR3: CATLGAAYGYTF
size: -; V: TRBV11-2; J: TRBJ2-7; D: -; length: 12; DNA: TGTGCCAGCAGCTTAGACAGGGCCGGGCAGTACTTC; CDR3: CASSLDRAGQYF